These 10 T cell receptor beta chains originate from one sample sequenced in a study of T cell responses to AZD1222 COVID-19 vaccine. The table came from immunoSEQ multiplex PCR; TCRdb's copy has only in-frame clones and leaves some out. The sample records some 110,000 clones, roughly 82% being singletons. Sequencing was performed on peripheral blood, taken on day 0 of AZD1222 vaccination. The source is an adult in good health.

For the CDR3, the DNA is TGTGCCATCAGTGAGTCTGGGACAGGTGTTTCCTACGAGCAGTACTTC. This codes for CAISESGTGVSYEQYF. The chain employs TRBV10-3 and TRBJ2-7; 8 nucleotides align to TRBD1. The germline gives CDR1 ENHRY, CDR2 SYGVKD. Trimming at V came to 0 bases and at J to 1 base, leaving 5 bases not matched to a gene. The CDR3 has 16 amino acids.

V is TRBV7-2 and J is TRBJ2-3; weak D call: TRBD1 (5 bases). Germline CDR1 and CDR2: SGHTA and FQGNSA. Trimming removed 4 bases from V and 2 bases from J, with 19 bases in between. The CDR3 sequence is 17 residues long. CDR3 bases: TGTGCCAGCAGCTCGAGGCCTGGGGCAGGGTACACAGATACGCAGTATTTT. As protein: CASSSRPGAGYTDTQYF.

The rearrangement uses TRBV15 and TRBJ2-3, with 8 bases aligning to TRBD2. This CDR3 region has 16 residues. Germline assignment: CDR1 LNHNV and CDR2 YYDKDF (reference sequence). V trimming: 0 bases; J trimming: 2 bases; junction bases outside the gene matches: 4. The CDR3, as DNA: TGTGCCACCAGCAGAGATCGGCGGGGGGCCACAGATACGCAGTATTTT. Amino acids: CATSRDRRGATDTQYF.

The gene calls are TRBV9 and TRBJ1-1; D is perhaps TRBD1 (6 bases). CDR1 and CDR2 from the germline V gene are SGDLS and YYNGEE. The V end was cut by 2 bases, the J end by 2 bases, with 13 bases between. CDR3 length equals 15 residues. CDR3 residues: CASSVATGLNTEAFF. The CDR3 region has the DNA TGTGCCAGCAGCGTCGCTACAGGGCTAAACACTGAAGCTTTCTTT.

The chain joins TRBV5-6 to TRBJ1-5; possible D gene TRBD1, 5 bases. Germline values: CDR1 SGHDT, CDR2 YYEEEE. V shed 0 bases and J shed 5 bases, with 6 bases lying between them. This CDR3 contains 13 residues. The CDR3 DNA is TGTGCCAGCAGCTTGGGAGGGGATCAGCCCCAGCATTTT. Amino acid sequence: CASSLGGDQPQHF.

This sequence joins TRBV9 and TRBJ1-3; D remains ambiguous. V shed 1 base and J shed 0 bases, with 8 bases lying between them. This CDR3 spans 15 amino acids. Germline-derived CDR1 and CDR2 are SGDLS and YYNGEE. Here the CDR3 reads CASSVRSGSGNTIYF. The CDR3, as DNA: TGTGCCAGCAGCGTAAGGTCAGGCTCTGGAAACACCATATATTTT.

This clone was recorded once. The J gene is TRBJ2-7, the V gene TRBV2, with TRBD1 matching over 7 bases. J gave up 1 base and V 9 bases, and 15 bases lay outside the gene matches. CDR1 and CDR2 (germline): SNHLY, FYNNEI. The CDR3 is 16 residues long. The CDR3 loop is CARSELKTGSSYEQYF. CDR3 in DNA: TGTGCCAGATCCGAGCTTAAGACAGGGAGTTCCTACGAGCAGTACTTC.

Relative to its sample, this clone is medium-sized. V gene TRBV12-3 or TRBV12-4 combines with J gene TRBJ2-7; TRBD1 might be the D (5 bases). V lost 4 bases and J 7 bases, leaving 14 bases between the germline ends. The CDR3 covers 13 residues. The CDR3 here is CASSWSNQGEQYF. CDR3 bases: TGTGCCAGCAGTTGGTCCAACCAGGGAGAGCAGTACTTC.

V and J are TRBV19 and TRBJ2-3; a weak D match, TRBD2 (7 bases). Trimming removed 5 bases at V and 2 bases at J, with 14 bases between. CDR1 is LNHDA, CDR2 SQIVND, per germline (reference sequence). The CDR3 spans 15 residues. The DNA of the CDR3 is TGTGCCAGTAGTCGGGGCGGGGGCTACACAGATACGCAGTATTTT. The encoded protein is CASSRGGGYTDTQYF.

Here the CDR3 reads CASSLGGHTDTQYF. The CDR3 nucleotides are TGCGCCAGCAGCTTGGGGGGACACACAGATACGCAGTATTTT. V usage is TRBV5-1 and J usage is TRBJ2-3; possible D gene TRBD1, 6 bases. Trimming took 0 bases from V and 2 from J, leaving 7 bases between them. CDR1 SGHRS and CDR2 YFSETQ come from the germline V gene. CDR3 length: 14 amino acids.